This is a list of T cell receptor beta chains from one sample in a study of T-cell reconstitution after alpha-beta-depleted transplantation in children. TCRdb redid the calling of the PCR reads with MiXCR, one entry per CDR3 protein. Here the sample spans a few hundred thousand distinct CDR3 sequences, roughly 11% being singletons. Sequenced here: peripheral blood, sampled 180 days after TCRalphabeta/CD19-depleted stem cell transplant. The origin of the receptors is a male patient between 2 and 15 years old who had a stem cell transplant for chronic granulomatous disease, so the T cells may come from the graft donor. The CDR3 runs from the conserved cysteine through the conserved F or W. A D gene is named only where the DNA matches it firmly. Only part of the rows carry a size: once, few, many, or a class if the clone is expanded.

CDR3	DNA	size	J	D	V
CASSQGQISNQPQHF	TGTGCCAGCAGCCAGGGACAAATTAGCAATCAGCCCCAGCATTTT	many	TRBJ1-5	-	TRBV3-1
CASSLGEVYGDTF	TGTGCCAGCAGTTTAGGAGAGGTCTATGGCGACACCTTC	-	TRBJ1-2	-	TRBV12-3/TRBV12-4
CASSLVGTSGSKVHEQYF	TGTGCCAGCAGCTTAGTCGGGACTAGCGGGTCGAAGGTCCACGAGCAGTACTTC	many	TRBJ2-7	TRBD2	TRBV7-8
CSVEGGGSTEAFF	TGCAGCGTTGAAGGTGGGGGATCCACTGAAGCTTTCTTT	many	TRBJ1-1	-	TRBV29-1
CASSLGMTGSAEAFF	TGTGCCAGCAGCTTGGGCATGACAGGGTCTGCTGAAGCTTTCTTT	-	TRBJ1-1	TRBD1	TRBV7-6
CASRPNSGHTGELFF	TGTGCCAGCAGACCAAATAGCGGACACACCGGGGAGCTGTTTTTT	many	TRBJ2-2	-	TRBV7-6
CASSVHITDTQYF	TGTGCCAGCAGCGTACACATCACAGATACGCAGTATTTT	many	TRBJ2-3	-	TRBV9
CASSKPGQGREDEQFF	TGTGCCAGCAGTAAACCGGGACAGGGGAGGGAGGATGAGCAGTTCTTC	many	TRBJ2-1	TRBD1	TRBV25-1
CASSLSGMGKSYNEQFF	TGTGCCAGCAGCTTAAGTGGCATGGGGAAGTCCTACAATGAGCAGTTCTTC	many	TRBJ2-1	-	TRBV7-2
CASSTDRGHYEQYF	TGTGCCAGCAGCACGGACAGGGGGCATTATGAGCAGTACTTC	few	TRBJ2-7	TRBD1	TRBV5-4